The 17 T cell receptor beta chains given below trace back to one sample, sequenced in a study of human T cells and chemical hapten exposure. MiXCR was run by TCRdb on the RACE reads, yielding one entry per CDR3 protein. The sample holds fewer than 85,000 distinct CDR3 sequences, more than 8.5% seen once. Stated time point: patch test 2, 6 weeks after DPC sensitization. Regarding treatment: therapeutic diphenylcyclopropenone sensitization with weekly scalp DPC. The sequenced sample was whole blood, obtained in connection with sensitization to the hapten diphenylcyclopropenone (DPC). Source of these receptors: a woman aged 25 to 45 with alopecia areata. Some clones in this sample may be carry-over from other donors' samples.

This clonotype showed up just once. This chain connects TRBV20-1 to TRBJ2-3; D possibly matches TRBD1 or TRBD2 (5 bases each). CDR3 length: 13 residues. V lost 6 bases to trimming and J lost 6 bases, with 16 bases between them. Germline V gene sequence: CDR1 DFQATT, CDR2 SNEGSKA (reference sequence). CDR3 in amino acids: CSAMGPQTDTQYF. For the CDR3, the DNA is TGCAGTGCCATGGGACCGCAGACGGATACGCAGTATTTT.

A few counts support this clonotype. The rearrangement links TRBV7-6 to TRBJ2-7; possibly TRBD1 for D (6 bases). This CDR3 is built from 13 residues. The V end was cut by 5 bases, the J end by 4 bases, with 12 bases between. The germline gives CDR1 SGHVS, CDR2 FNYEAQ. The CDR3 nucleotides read TGTGCCAGCAGCGTTAAACAGGGATACGAGCAGTACTTC. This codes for CASSVKQGYEQYF.

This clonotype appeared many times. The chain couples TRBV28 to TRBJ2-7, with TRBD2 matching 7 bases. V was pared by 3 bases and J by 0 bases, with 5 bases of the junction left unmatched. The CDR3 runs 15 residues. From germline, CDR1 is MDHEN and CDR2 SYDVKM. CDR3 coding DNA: TGTGCCAGCAGTTTGGGGGGGACGGCCTCCTACGAGCAGTACTTC. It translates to CASSLGGTASYEQYF.

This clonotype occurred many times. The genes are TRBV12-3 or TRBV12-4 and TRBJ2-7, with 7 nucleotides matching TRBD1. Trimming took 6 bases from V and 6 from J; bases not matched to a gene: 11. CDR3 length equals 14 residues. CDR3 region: CASSRDRVLTEQYF. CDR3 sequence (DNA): TGTGCCAGCAGCCGGGACAGAGTTCTCACCGAGCAGTACTTC.

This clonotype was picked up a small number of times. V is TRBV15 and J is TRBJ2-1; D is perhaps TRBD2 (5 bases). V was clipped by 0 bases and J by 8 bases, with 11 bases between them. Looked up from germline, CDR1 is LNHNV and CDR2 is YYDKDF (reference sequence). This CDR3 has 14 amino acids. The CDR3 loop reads CATSRDKVGDEQFF. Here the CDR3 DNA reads TGTGCCACCAGCAGAGATAAGGTCGGGGATGAGCAGTTCTTC.

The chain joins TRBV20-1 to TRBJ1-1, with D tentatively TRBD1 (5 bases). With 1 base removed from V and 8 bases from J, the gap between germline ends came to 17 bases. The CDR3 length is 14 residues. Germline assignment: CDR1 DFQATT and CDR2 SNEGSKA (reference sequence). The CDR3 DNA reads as TGCAGTGCTAGAGCGCAGGGATTACTGGCAGAAGCTTTCTTT. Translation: CSARAQGLLAEAFF.

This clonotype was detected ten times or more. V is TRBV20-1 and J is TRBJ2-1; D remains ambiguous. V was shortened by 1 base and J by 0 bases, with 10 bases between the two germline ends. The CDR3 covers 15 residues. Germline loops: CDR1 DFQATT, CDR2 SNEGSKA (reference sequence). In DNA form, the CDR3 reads TGCAGTGCTAGAGGGCTCGTGAGCTCCTACAATGAGCAGTTCTTC. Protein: CSARGLVSSYNEQFF.

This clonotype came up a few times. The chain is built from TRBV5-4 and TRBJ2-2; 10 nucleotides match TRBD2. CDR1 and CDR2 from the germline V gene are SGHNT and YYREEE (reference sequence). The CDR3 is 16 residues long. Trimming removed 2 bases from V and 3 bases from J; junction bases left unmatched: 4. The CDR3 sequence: CASSLGLAADTGELFF. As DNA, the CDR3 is TGTGCCAGCAGCTTAGGACTAGCGGCGGACACCGGGGAGCTGTTTTTT. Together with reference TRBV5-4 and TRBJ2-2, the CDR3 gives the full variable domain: ETGVTQSPTHLIKTRGQQVTLRCSSQSGHNTVSWYQQALGQGPQFIFQYYREEENGRGNFPPRFSGLQFPNYSSELNVNALELDDSALYLCASSLGLAADTGELFFGEGSRLTVL.

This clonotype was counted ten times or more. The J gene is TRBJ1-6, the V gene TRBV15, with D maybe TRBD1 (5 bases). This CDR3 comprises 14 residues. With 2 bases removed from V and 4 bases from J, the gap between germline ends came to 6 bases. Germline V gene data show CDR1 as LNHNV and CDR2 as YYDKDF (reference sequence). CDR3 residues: CATSRQGYNSPLHF. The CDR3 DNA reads TGTGCCACCAGCAGACAGGGATATAATTCACCCCTCCACTTT.

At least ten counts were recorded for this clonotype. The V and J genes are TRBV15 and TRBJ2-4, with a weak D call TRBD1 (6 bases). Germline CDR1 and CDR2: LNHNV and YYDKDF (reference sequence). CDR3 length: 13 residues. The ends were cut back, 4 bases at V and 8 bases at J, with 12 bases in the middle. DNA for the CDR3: TGTGCCACCAGCAAATACAGGGATGACATTCAGTACTTC. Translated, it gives CATSKYRDDIQYF.

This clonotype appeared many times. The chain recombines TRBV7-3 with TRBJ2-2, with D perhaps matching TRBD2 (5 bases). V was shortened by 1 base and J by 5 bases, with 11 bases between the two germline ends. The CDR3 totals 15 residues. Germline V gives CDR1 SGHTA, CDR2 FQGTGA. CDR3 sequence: CASSLMAGPTGELFF. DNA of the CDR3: TGTGCCAGCAGCTTAATGGCGGGCCCAACCGGGGAGCTGTTTTTT.

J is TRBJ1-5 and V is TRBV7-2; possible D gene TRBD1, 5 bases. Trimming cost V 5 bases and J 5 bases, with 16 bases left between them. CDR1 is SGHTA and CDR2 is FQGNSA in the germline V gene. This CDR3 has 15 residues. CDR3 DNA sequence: TGTGCCAGCAGCCCTGGGAGGGGTGGTTATCAGCCCCAGCATTTT. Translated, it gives CASSPGRGGYQPQHF.

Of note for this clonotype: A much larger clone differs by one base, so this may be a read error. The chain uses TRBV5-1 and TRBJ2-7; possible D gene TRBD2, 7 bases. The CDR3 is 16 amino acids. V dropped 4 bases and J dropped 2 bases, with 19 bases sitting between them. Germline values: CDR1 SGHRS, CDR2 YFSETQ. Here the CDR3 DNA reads TGCGCCAGCAGCCAGATATCCGGGGGGCGCACCTACGAGCAGTACTTC. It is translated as CASSQISGGRTYEQYF.

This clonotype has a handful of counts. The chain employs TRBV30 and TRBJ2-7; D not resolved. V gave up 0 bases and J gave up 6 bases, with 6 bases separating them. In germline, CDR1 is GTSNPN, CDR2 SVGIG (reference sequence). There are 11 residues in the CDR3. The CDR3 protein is CAWSVAREQYF. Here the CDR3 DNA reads TGTGCCTGGAGTGTGGCACGCGAGCAGTACTTC.

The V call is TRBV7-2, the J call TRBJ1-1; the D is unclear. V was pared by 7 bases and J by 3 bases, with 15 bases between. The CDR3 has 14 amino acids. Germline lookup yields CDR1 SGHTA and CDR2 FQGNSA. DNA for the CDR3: TGTGCCAGCAACAGAAACGGGGTGTACACTGAAGCTTTCTTT. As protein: CASNRNGVYTEAFF.

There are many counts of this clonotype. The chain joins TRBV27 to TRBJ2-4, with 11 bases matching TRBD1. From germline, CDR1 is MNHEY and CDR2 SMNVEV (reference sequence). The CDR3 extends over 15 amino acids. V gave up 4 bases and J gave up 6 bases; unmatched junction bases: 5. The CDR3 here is CASSSTGTGGNIQYF. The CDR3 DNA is TGTGCCAGCAGTTCAACCGGGACAGGGGGAAACATTCAGTACTTC.

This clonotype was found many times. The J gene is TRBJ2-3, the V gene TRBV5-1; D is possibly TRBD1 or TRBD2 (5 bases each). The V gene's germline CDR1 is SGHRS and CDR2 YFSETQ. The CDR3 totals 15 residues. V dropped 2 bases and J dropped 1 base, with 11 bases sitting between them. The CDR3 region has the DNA TGCGCCAGCAGCTTACGGGGCCTGCGCACAGATACGCAGTATTTT. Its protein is CASSLRGLRTDTQYF.